These 29 T cell receptor beta chains were sequenced from one sample in a study of beta chain features in type 1 diabetes. These receptors are not linked to any known antigen. Findings and limits, study-wide: For Type 1 diabetes patients, all four CD4+ subsets carried TCRB CDR3s that were moderately but significantly shorter.

As every portion of the isolated RNA was reverse transcribed, the sequencing read expressed TCRB transcripts. Libraries were prepared by immunoSEQ multiplex PCR; TCRdb keeps only in-frame clonotypes and omits some of them. Of hundreds of thousands of clones listed, around 9.3% were seen once; the top ten hold approximately 1%. Sequenced material: central memory CD4+ T cells from blood. These receptors came from a man aged 25 to 45 with type 1 diabetes.

The chain links TRBV27 to TRBJ2-3, with 13 nucleotides matching TRBD2. The CDR3 contains 21 residues. Germline V gene lookup returns CDR1 MNHEY and CDR2 SMNVEV (reference sequence). Trimming cost V 7 bases and J 7 bases; bases outside gene matches: 26. CDR3 sequence reads: CASTERGGTSGDFFPQNTQYF. CDR3 coding DNA: TGTGCCAGCACCGAACGTGGGGGGACTAGCGGGGATTTTTTTCCTCAAAATACGCAGTATTTT.

This clone has just a few counts. The rearrangement uses TRBV28 and TRBJ1-5; maybe TRBD1 (5 bases). Looked up from germline, CDR1 is MDHEN and CDR2 is SYDVKM. Trimming left V 3 bases short and J 5 bases short, with 11 bases between. The CDR3 consists of 14 residues. The CDR3 region has the DNA TGTGCCAGCAGTTTTCCCGACAGATATCAGCCCCAGCATTTT. Amino acid sequence: CASSFPDRYQPQHF. The whole variable domain, remainder taken from reference TRBV28 and TRBJ1-5, is DVKVTQSSRYLVKRTGEKVFLECVQDMDHENMFWYRQDPGLGLRLIYFSYDVKMKEKGDIPEGYSVSREKKERFSLILESASTNQTSMYLCASSFPDRYQPQHFGDGTRLSIL.

This clone appeared a few times. This specimen includes other DNA sequences encoding the same CDR3. This rearrangement joins TRBV5-1 to TRBJ1-2, with a tentative D call TRBD1 (5 bases). The CDR3 consists of 14 residues. The germline V gene encodes CDR1 SGHRS and CDR2 YFSETQ. V lost 0 bases, J lost 2 bases, and 8 bases lay in between. Here the CDR3 DNA reads TGCGCCAGCAGCTTGGGAGACAGAAACTATGGCTACACCTTC. Translated: CASSLGDRNYGYTF.

This clone has ten or more counts. This sequence joins TRBV18 and TRBJ2-3; D unclear. CDR1 and CDR2 (germline): KGHSH, LQKENI. Deletions cut 3 bases from V and 6 bases from J, with 10 bases between. The length of the CDR3 is 13 residues. Here the CDR3 reads CASSPQSKDTQYF. CDR3 DNA sequence: TGTGCCAGCTCACCCCAGAGTAAGGATACGCAGTATTTT.

Only a few counts were recorded for this clone. The V gene is TRBV7-2, the J gene TRBJ2-4; 14 bases are shared with TRBD2. After removal of 6 bases from V and 3 bases from J, the junction contained 7 bases not matched to a gene. CDR3 length: 17 amino acids. Per the germline V gene, CDR1 is SGHTA and CDR2 is FQGNSA. DNA of the CDR3: TGTGCCAGCAGTCCCCGTGGACTAGCGGGGGGCAAAAACATTCAGTACTTC. Translation: CASSPRGLAGGKNIQYF.

This clone occurred many times. The chain couples TRBV9 to TRBJ1-4; the match to TRBD1 covers 7 bases. Germline CDR1 and CDR2: SGDLS and YYNGEE. V gave up 4 bases and J gave up 6 bases; unmatched junction bases: 3. CDR3 size: 13 residues. CDR3 DNA: TGTGCCAGCAGCCGACAGGGCGATGAAAAACTGTTTTTT. Amino acids: CASSRQGDEKLFF.

This clone was picked up a small number of times. CDR3 in amino acids: CASSEHRVTKNIQYF. DNA of the CDR3: TGTGCCAGCAGTGAACACAGGGTAACCAAAAACATTCAGTACTTC. This chain links TRBV6-1 with TRBJ2-4; a possible D gene is TRBD1 (6 bases). Germline V CDR1 and CDR2: MNHNS, SASEGT. V gave up 2 bases and J gave up 2 bases, with 10 bases separating them. The CDR3 sequence is 15 residues long.

The chain combines TRBV9 with TRBJ1-1; D is unclear. This CDR3 is 13 amino acids long. Trimming stripped 4 bases from V and 1 base from J, with 8 bases between. Germline values: CDR1 SGDLS, CDR2 YYNGEE. The CDR3 region is CASSRRENTEAFF. CDR3 sequence (DNA): TGTGCCAGCAGCCGCCGGGAGAACACTGAAGCTTTCTTT.

This clone was detected ten times or more. DNA of the CDR3: TGTGCCAGCAGTCCGACGGATTTCTTAGGCTACACCTTC. Its translation is CASSPTDFLGYTF. The J gene is TRBJ1-2, the V gene TRBV28; D gene ambiguous. Germline V gene lookup returns CDR1 MDHEN and CDR2 SYDVKM. The V end lost 5 bases, the J end lost 8 bases, and 15 bases lay between the germline ends. There are 13 residues in the CDR3.

At least ten counts were recorded for this clone. This sequence joins TRBV19 and TRBJ1-5; no firm D call. Trimming pared 5 bases from V and 4 bases from J, leaving 3 bases between. The germline V gene has CDR1 LNHDA and CDR2 SQIVND (reference sequence). The CDR3 is 11 residues long. The CDR3 nucleotides are TGTGCCAGTAGTGCAAATCAGCCCCAGCATTTT. The encoded protein is CASSANQPQHF.

This clone was found a few times. The V call is TRBV2, the J call TRBJ1-1; D unresolved. The germline V and J ends were trimmed by 7 bases and 4 bases, with 16 bases remaining between them. Germline CDR1 and CDR2: SNHLY and FYNNEI. The CDR3 is 14 residues long. DNA of the CDR3: TGTGCCAGCACCCCCGACCAAAGGAGCACTGAAGCTTTCTTT. This gives the protein CASTPDQRSTEAFF.

In this sample, this clone turned up a few times. This chain uses TRBV7-9 with TRBJ1-5, with no clear D. This CDR3 comprises 16 residues. V was shortened by 3 bases and J by 4 bases, with 16 bases between the two germline ends. Germline-derived CDR1 and CDR2 are SEHNR and FQNEAQ (reference sequence). In DNA, the CDR3 is TGTGCCAGCAGCTTCACCAAGACCGAGGAGAATCAGCCCCAGCATTTT. Encoded protein: CASSFTKTEENQPQHF.

This clone has a count of ten or more. V and J are TRBV14 and TRBJ2-2; maybe TRBD2 (5 bases). CDR1 and CDR2 from the germline V gene are SGHDN and FVKESK. V lost 3 bases, J lost 7 bases, and 15 bases lay in between. The CDR3 sequence is 15 residues long. CDR3 loop: CASSQPGGAGGELFF. The CDR3, as DNA: TGTGCCAGCAGCCAGCCGGGCGGTGCGGGCGGGGAGCTGTTTTTT.

The chain uses TRBV19 and TRBJ2-4; 12 bases align to TRBD2. The CDR3 spans 15 residues. The germline gives CDR1 LNHDA, CDR2 SQIVND (reference sequence). V trimming: 5 bases; J trimming: 1 base; junction bases outside the gene matches: 0. DNA for the CDR3: TGTGCCAGTAGTGGACTAGCGGGGGCCAAAAACATTCAGTACTTC. Amino acid sequence: CASSGLAGAKNIQYF.

This clone was recorded at least ten times. The CDR3 here is CATSFGGVDTQYF. CDR3 nucleotides: TGTGCCACCTCCTTCGGCGGCGTTGATACGCAGTATTTT. This rearrangement joins TRBV28 to TRBJ2-3; D not certain. The CDR3 totals 13 residues. Trimming took off 10 bases at V and 6 bases at J, with 17 bases between the two ends. Germline V CDR1 and CDR2: MDHEN, SYDVKM. Full variable domain (outside the CDR3, taken from reference TRBV28 and TRBJ2-3): DVKVTQSSRYLVKRTGEKVFLECVQDMDHENMFWYRQDPGLGLRLIYFSYDVKMKEKGDIPEGYSVSREKKERFSLILESASTNQTSMYLCATSFGGVDTQYFGPGTRLTVL.

At least ten counts were recorded for this clone. This chain uses TRBV15 with TRBJ1-1, with TRBD1 as a possible D gene (5 bases). Trimming stripped 0 bases from V and 6 bases from J, with 14 bases between. Germline V gene lookup returns CDR1 LNHNV and CDR2 YYDKDF (reference sequence). The CDR3 loop spans 15 amino acids. This CDR3 is CATSRDLGRVPEAFF. The DNA for the CDR3 is TGTGCCACCAGCAGAGATCTGGGCAGGGTACCTGAAGCTTTCTTT.

This clone was picked up a small number of times. V gene TRBV30 combines with J gene TRBJ1-2; 7 nucleotides match TRBD1. The germline V gene encodes CDR1 GTSNPN and CDR2 SVGIG (reference sequence). The J segment lost 4 bases and the V segment lost 0 bases, leaving 8 bases of the junction unmatched. The CDR3 is 15 residues long. The CDR3 DNA sequence: TGTGCCTGGAGTGTTGGAGGGGGCGGTAGCTATGGCTACACCTTC. This translates into CAWSVGGGGSYGYTF.

J is TRBJ2-7 and V is TRBV28; the D gene is possibly TRBD1 (5 bases). This CDR3 is 13 amino acids long. The V gene lost 3 bases and the J gene lost 3 bases, with 9 bases spanning the gap. The germline gives CDR1 MDHEN, CDR2 SYDVKM. The CDR3 DNA is TGTGCCAGCAGTTTCCCCGGACACTACGAGCAGTACTTC. Translating it yields CASSFPGHYEQYF.

This clone was observed a few times. The chain has TRBV5-1 and TRBJ2-5; unclear D gene. V lost 2 bases, J lost 3 bases, and 11 bases lay in between. Germline V lookup: CDR1 SGHRS, CDR2 YFSETQ. The CDR3 is 14 residues long. The CDR3 nucleotides are TGCGCCAGCAGCTTATCCGGTAACGAAGAGACCCAGTACTTC. Its translation: CASSLSGNEETQYF. The entire variable domain, with the rest obtained from reference TRBV5-1 and TRBJ2-5, is as follows: KAGVTQTPRYLIKTRGQQVTLSCSPISGHRSVSWYQQTPGQGLQFLFEYFSETQRNKGNFPGRFSGRQFSNSRSEMNVSTLELGDSALYLCASSLSGNEETQYFGPGTRLLVL.

V and J are TRBV6-5 and TRBJ1-6; 9 bases line up with TRBD1. The germline V gene has CDR1 MNHEY and CDR2 SVGAGI. The CDR3 has 16 amino acids. V shed 4 bases and J 10 bases; nucleotides not matched to a gene: 11. CDR3 DNA: TGTGCCAGCAGTTTTTACTCCGGGACAGGGAGATCACCCCTCCACTTT. Its protein is CASSFYSGTGRSPLHF.

The chain combines TRBV7-9 with TRBJ2-3; D is ambiguous. The CDR3 length is 13 residues. Germline CDR1 is SEHNR and CDR2 is FQNEAQ (reference sequence). V lost 2 bases to trimming and J lost 5 bases, with 8 bases between them. The CDR3 region is CASSLPSRDTQYF. CDR3 DNA sequence: TGTGCCAGCAGCTTACCATCCAGAGATACGCAGTATTTT.

This sequence joins TRBV11-2 and TRBJ2-3, with D possibly matching TRBD1 (6 bases). Trimming took off 3 bases at V and 4 bases at J, with 20 bases between the two ends. This CDR3 contains 17 residues. Germline CDR1 and CDR2: SGHAT and FQNNGV. CDR3 nucleotides: TGTGCCAGCAGCTTCCGGGACAAGGTGGAGCACGCAGATACGCAGTATTTT. Amino acid sequence: CASSFRDKVEHADTQYF.

Written as DNA, the CDR3 is TGTGCCAGCAGGGCGACAGGGATGGGGAGCAATCAGCCCCAGCATTTT. It translates to CASRATGMGSNQPQHF. This chain connects TRBV2 to TRBJ1-5; 7 nucleotides agree with TRBD1. CDR3 length: 16 amino acids. Per the germline V gene, CDR1 is SNHLY and CDR2 is FYNNEI. Trimming removed 6 bases from V and 1 base from J; junction bases left unmatched: 9. The full variable domain, its missing parts supplied by reference TRBV2 and TRBJ1-5, is EPEVTQTPSHQVTQMGQEVILRCVPISNHLYFYWYRQILGQKVEFLVSFYNNEISEKSEIFDDQFSVERPDGSNFTLKIRSTKLEDSAMYFCASRATGMGSNQPQHFGDGTRLSIL.

This clone showed up just a few times. V and J are TRBV30 and TRBJ2-5; possibly TRBD2 for D (5 bases). This CDR3 region has 12 residues. The germline gives CDR1 GTSNPN, CDR2 SVGIG (reference sequence). V was shortened by 0 bases and J by 5 bases, with 7 bases between the two germline ends. In nucleotides, the CDR3 is TGTGCCTGGAGTGTGGAGGTGGAGACCCAGTACTTC. Protein sequence: CAWSVEVETQYF.

This clone showed up just a few times. The rearrangement links TRBV2 to TRBJ2-1, with 7 bases identical to TRBD2. The germline V gene encodes CDR1 SNHLY and CDR2 FYNNEI. The CDR3 spans 15 residues. The ends lost 3 bases at V and 1 base at J; junction bases unmatched: 3. CDR3 DNA sequence: TGTGCCAGCAGTGATCAGCGGGGTTCCTACAATGAGCAGTTCTTC. It translates to CASSDQRGSYNEQFF.

This clone came up a few times. V gene TRBV6-1 combines with J gene TRBJ2-1; D ambiguous. Germline CDR1 MNHNS, CDR2 SASEGT. The CDR3 runs 13 residues. Trimming left V 8 bases short and J 0 bases short, with 8 bases between. The DNA of the CDR3 is TGTGCCAGCTCGGGCAACTCCTACAATGAGCAGTTCTTC. Translated: CASSGNSYNEQFF.

This clone was counted between two and nine times. The chain recombines TRBV5-1 with TRBJ2-7; 9 nucleotides line up with TRBD1. V lost 7 bases and J lost 4; bases outside the gene matches: 9. The CDR3 has 14 amino acids. Germline lookup yields CDR1 SGHRS and CDR2 YFSETQ. The CDR3 here is CASWPPDRGYEQYF. The DNA for the CDR3 is TGCGCCAGCTGGCCTCCGGACAGGGGTTACGAGCAGTACTTC.

The V gene is TRBV7-2, the J gene TRBJ2-3, with 7 bases lining up with TRBD1. Unmatched junction bases numbered 10, after V lost 6 bases and J lost 4 bases. The CDR3 spans 15 residues. Per the germline V gene, CDR1 is SGHTA and CDR2 is FQGNSA. The CDR3 nucleotides are TGTGCCAGCAGTTCAAGACAGGGCACTTCAGATACGCAGTATTTT. It is translated as CASSSRQGTSDTQYF.

The CDR3 DNA follows: TGTGCCAGCAGCCAAGATCTGCTCGAGCAGTACTTC. It yields the protein CASSQDLLEQYF. The chain combines TRBV14 with TRBJ2-7, with D unresolved. Germline V gives CDR1 SGHDN, CDR2 FVKESK. V was pared by 0 bases and J by 6 bases, with 6 bases between. This CDR3 spans 12 amino acids.